This T cell receptor beta chain was recorded in a study of spatial heterogeneity in lung cancer. Study-level background: Sequenced follow-up PBMC samples came a median of around 2 years after resection, where available. On average, each unique TCR and UMI combination appeared more than ten times in raw reads.

In the library, each TCR cDNA molecule bore its own unique molecular identifier. TCRdb reprocessed the 5' RACE reads via MiXCR and lists one record per CDR3 protein. This table holds about 110,000 distinct CDR3 sequences, under 14% found once. Time point defined: blood at routine non-recurrence follow-up after resection. Extraction of whole RNA from tumor, nontumor lung or frozen PBMC preceded unsorted sequencing. This CDR3 has 11 residues. The V end was cut by 7 bases, the J end by 1 base, with 1 base between. Germline assignment: CDR1 MNHNS and CDR2 SASEGT. With respect to this clonotype: One base away lies a much larger clone, so this may be a sequencing read error.

This material consisted of PBMCs, taken at follow-up. V is TRBV6-1 and J is TRBJ2-2; no definite D call. The origin of this receptor is a female donor with early-stage non-small cell lung cancer. The DNA of the CDR3 is TGTGCCAGCAAGAACACCGGGGAGCTGTTTTTT. The encoded protein is CASKNTGELFF.